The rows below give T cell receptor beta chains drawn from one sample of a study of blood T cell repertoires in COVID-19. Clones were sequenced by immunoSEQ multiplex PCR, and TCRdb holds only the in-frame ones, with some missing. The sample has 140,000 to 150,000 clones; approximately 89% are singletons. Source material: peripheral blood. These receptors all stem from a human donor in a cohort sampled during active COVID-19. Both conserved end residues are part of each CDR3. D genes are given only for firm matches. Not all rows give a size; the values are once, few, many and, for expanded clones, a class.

TGTGCCAGCAGCCAAGTCCCGGACAGCCAAAACATTCAGTACTTC CASSQVPDSQNIQYF TRBJ2-4 TRBV3-1/TRBV3-2 NA NA
TGTGCCAGCACCTTATGGCAGGGGAATGGCTACACCTTC CASTLWQGNGYTF TRBJ1-2 TRBV12-3/TRBV12-4 NA NA
TGCGCCAGCAGCCAACGGACAGGCTTAGGGGAGACCCAGTACTTC CASSQRTGLGETQYF TRBJ2-5 TRBV4-1 NA TRBD1
TGTGCCAGCTCAATGGCTAGCAATCAGCCCCAGCATTTT CASSMASNQPQHF TRBJ1-5 TRBV6-5 NA NA
TGTGCCAATCTAGTCGGACAGGGCCTAACCTACGAGCAGTACTTC CANLVGQGLTYEQYF TRBJ2-7 TRBV19 NA TRBD1
TGTGCCAGCAGCCCGGGACTAGCGGGGGGGCGGGAGCAGTACTTC CASSPGLAGGREQYF TRBJ2-7 TRBV7-2 NA TRBD2
TGCGCCAGCAGCCCGGGACTGGTGCTAACTAGCACAGATACGCAGTATTTT CASSPGLVLTSTDTQYF TRBJ2-3 TRBV5-1 NA NA
TGTGCCATCAGTGTCGCAGGAAACTATGGCTACACCTTC CAISVAGNYGYTF TRBJ1-2 TRBV10-3 NA NA
TGTGCCAGCAGAGACAGGGCCGAGCAGTACTTC CASRDRAEQYF TRBJ2-7 TRBV6-5 NA TRBD1
TGTGCCAGCAGCCGCGGACAGGCCCCTAATGAAAAACTGTTTTTT CASSRGQAPNEKLFF TRBJ1-4 TRBV5-4 NA TRBD1
TGTGCCAGCAGCCCCCGGGGAGTACCCTTCTATGGCTACACCTTC CASSPRGVPFYGYTF TRBJ1-2 TRBV27 NA NA
TGTGCCAGCAGCCCCACCTTAGGGGGACAGGGGGCATTTACTGAAGCTTTCTTT CASSPTLGGQGAFTEAFF TRBJ1-1 TRBV7-9 NA TRBD1
TGCGCCAGCAGCTTGGATGGGACAGGGGAGAGAGATACGCAGTATTTT CASSLDGTGERDTQYF TRBJ2-3 TRBV5-1 once TRBD1
TGTGCCGGCGCTCGCGACAGGGGTTACGAGCAGTACTTC CAGARDRGYEQYF TRBJ2-7 TRBV6-5 NA TRBD1
TGTGCCAGCAGTTCAAACACCGGGGAGCTGTTTTTT CASSSNTGELFF TRBJ2-2 TRBV27 NA NA
TGCAGCGGAAGGTTACAGCTGAACACCGGGGAGCTGTTTTTT CSGRLQLNTGELFF TRBJ2-2 TRBV29-1 NA NA
TGCGCCAGCTCTAGGGGCAGGGGAACTAGCGGGGTTAACACCGGGGAGCTGTTTTTT CASSRGRGTSGVNTGELFF TRBJ2-2 TRBV4-1 NA TRBD2
TGTGCCAGCTCACCTCCGACAGTGGTCGGAAACACCATATATTTT CASSPPTVVGNTIYF TRBJ1-3 TRBV18 once NA
TGTGCCAGCTCACCGGTCGGGTCCCCCACAGATACGCAGTATTTT CASSPVGSPTDTQYF TRBJ2-3 TRBV18 NA NA
TGTGCCAGCAGCTTAAAGGGAGACTTCTACGAGCAGTACTTC CASSLKGDFYEQYF TRBJ2-7 TRBV7-3 NA NA
TGCGCCAGCAGGGCGGGACAGGGTTTCAATGAGCAGTTCTTC CASRAGQGFNEQFF TRBJ2-1 TRBV5-1 NA TRBD1
TGTGCCAGCAGCTTGACAGGGAACAATGAGCAGTTCTTC CASSLTGNNEQFF TRBJ2-1 TRBV7-3 NA TRBD1
TGTGCCAGCAGAGAAGGACCGGGCTATAATTCACCCCTCCACTTT CASREGPGYNSPLHF TRBJ1-6 TRBV2 few NA
TGTGCCAGCAGCCAAGGGGGACAGGGGGACGTCGAGCAGTACTTC CASSQGGQGDVEQYF TRBJ2-7 TRBV4-2 NA TRBD1
TGTGCCAGCAGCTTACGGGGGGGAAATTCACCCCTCCACTTT CASSLRGGNSPLHF TRBJ1-6 TRBV7-6 NA NA
TGTGCCAGCAGCTGGACAGGGGGCGAGAGACAATATGGCTACACCTTC CASSWTGGERQYGYTF TRBJ1-2 TRBV7-9 NA TRBD1
TGTGCCAGCAGCTTAAGGACAGGGTCGAGCAATCAGCCCCAGCATTTT CASSLRTGSSNQPQHF TRBJ1-5 TRBV5-8 NA TRBD1
TGTGCCAGCAGTTATATCTCAGGGGCCACCTACGAGCAGTACTTC CASSYISGATYEQYF TRBJ2-7 TRBV28 NA NA
TGTGCCAGCAGCTTCCGGGACAGGGCTACAGATACGCAGTATTTT CASSFRDRATDTQYF TRBJ2-3 TRBV3-1/TRBV3-2 NA TRBD1
TGTGCCAGCAGACTGTCGTCGGGAAACACCATATATTTT CASRLSSGNTIYF TRBJ1-3 TRBV2 NA NA
TGCGCCAGCAGCCAAGCTCTGCGGGGGAGCACAGATACGCAGTATTTT CASSQALRGSTDTQYF TRBJ2-3 TRBV4-3 NA TRBD2
TGTGCCAGCAGTGTTGGACTAGCGGCTTACAATGAGCAGTTCTTC CASSVGLAAYNEQFF TRBJ2-1 TRBV2 NA TRBD2
TGCGCCAGCAGCCAAGAAGGCAGGGTGGACACAGATACGCAGTATTTT CASSQEGRVDTDTQYF TRBJ2-3 TRBV4-3 NA NA
TGTGCCAGCAGTCTCCTAGCGGGGGGGCGCAATGAGCAGTTCTTC CASSLLAGGRNEQFF TRBJ2-1 TRBV27 NA TRBD2
TGTGCCAGTAGTATCGGCGGGCCTAACTATGGCTACACCTTC CASSIGGPNYGYTF TRBJ1-2 TRBV19 NA NA
TGTGCCAGCAGCTTAGTATCGGGCAGGGCTAGTACCTACGAGCAGTACTTC CASSLVSGRASTYEQYF TRBJ2-7 TRBV7-6 once NA
TGTGCCAGCAGCTCGCGTGGGAACACTGAAGCTTTCTTT CASSSRGNTEAFF TRBJ1-1 TRBV7-3 NA NA
TGTGCCAGCTCACCTTCTTCAGGGGGCGACTATGGCTACACCTTC CASSPSSGGDYGYTF TRBJ1-2 TRBV18 NA TRBD1
TGTGCCAGCAGTCGGACAGGAACCGGGGAGCTGTTTTTT CASSRTGTGELFF TRBJ2-2 TRBV12-3/TRBV12-4 NA TRBD1
TGCGCCAGCAGCTTTCGCCCGGGACTAGCTGGGAGCATCGAAGAGACCCAGTACTTC CASSFRPGLAGSIEETQYF TRBJ2-5 TRBV4-1 NA TRBD2
TGTGCCAGCAGTCCGACAGGGTATGCGACCGGGGAGCTGTTTTTT CASSPTGYATGELFF TRBJ2-2 TRBV6-2/TRBV6-3 NA TRBD1
TGTGCCAGCAGCGACAGGGGGCGAAGAACCGGGGAGCTGTTTTTT CASSDRGRRTGELFF TRBJ2-2 TRBV6-2/TRBV6-3 NA TRBD1
TGCAGCGTTGAGATAGCGGGTACAGATACGCAGTATTTT CSVEIAGTDTQYF TRBJ2-3 TRBV29-1 NA TRBD2
TGTGCCAGTAGTACTGGGAGGATGAACACTGAAGCTTTCTTT CASSTGRMNTEAFF TRBJ1-1 TRBV19 NA NA
TGCGCCAGCAGCTTTGAAGGGGGCGGCTCACCCCTCCACTTT CASSFEGGGSPLHF TRBJ1-6 TRBV5-1 NA TRBD1
TGTGCCAGCAGCGACGGGACACACAGCTCCTACGAGCAGTACTTC CASSDGTHSSYEQYF TRBJ2-7 TRBV7-2 NA NA
TGTGCCAGCAGACCGGGACAGGCTGGAAACACCATATATTTT CASRPGQAGNTIYF TRBJ1-3 TRBV6-5 NA TRBD1
TGTGCCAGCAGCGTAGTCGGGGGATCCTACAATGAGCAGTTCTTC CASSVVGGSYNEQFF TRBJ2-1 TRBV9 once NA
TGTGCCAGCAGCTTGTGGGGACAGGGGAGCACTGAAGCTTTCTTT CASSLWGQGSTEAFF TRBJ1-1 TRBV5-5 NA TRBD1
TGTGCCAGCAGCTTGGCAACTAGCGGGGGCACAGATACGCAGTATTTT CASSLATSGGTDTQYF TRBJ2-3 TRBV7-8 NA TRBD2
TGTGCCAGCAGTTTTCAGGGGGCTGAAGCTTTCTTT CASSFQGAEAFF TRBJ1-1 TRBV6-6 NA TRBD1
TGTGCCAGCAGCCCAGGCGGGGGGGCCGGGGAGCAGTTCTTC CASSPGGGAGEQFF TRBJ2-1 TRBV4-2 once TRBD2
TGTGCCAGCTCACCGGGACAGGGACCGTACTTC CASSPGQGPYF TRBJ2-7 TRBV18 NA TRBD1
TGCGCCAGCAGCCAGGAGTACAGGGGGCCCTACGAGCAGTACTTC CASSQEYRGPYEQYF TRBJ2-7 TRBV4-3 NA TRBD1
TGTGCCAGCAGCACCCTTGAGGGCTATGGCTACACCTTC CASSTLEGYGYTF TRBJ1-2 TRBV9 NA NA